A selection of T cell receptor beta chains follows, all from one sample in a study of blood T cell repertoires in COVID-19. Profiling relied on immunoSEQ multiplex PCR, and the TCRdb table lists in-frame clones only, not all of them. The sample holds 200,000 to 250,000 clones; roughly 85% are singletons and the top ten take approximately 4%. The source material was peripheral blood. These receptors originate from an elderly woman with acute or convalescent COVID-19. Each CDR3 is given with its conserved first and last residue. D genes are given only for firm matches. Size is stated for part of the rows, as once, few or many counts, or as a class when the clone is expanded.

TRBJ2-7,NA,15,once,TRBV9,CASSPHRDFFYEQYF,TGTGCCAGCAGCCCTCACCGGGACTTCTTCTACGAGCAGTACTTC
TRBJ2-3,NA,15,few,TRBV9,CASSVGGGSTDTQYF,TGTGCCAGCAGCGTCGGCGGGGGCTCCACAGATACGCAGTATTTT
TRBJ2-2,TRBD2,18,NA,TRBV5-1,CASSLEGSSSGGTGELFF,TGCGCCAGCAGCTTGGAGGGCAGCTCTTCGGGGGGAACCGGGGAGCTGTTTTTT
TRBJ1-6,NA,15,few,TRBV7-2,CASSLAGASNSPLHF,TGTGCCAGCAGCTTAGCGGGCGCCTCAAATTCACCCCTCCACTTT
TRBJ1-3,NA,16,NA,TRBV10-3,CAISEPGSVSGNTIYF,TGTGCCATCAGTGAGCCCGGGTCCGTCTCTGGAAACACCATATATTTT
TRBJ2-5,NA,12,NA,TRBV5-1,CASSLLSETQYF,TGCGCCAGCAGCTTGCTTTCAGAGACCCAGTACTTC
TRBJ1-1,NA,11,NA,TRBV6-5,CASSYRAEAFF,TGTGCCAGCAGTTATCGAGCTGAAGCTTTCTTT
TRBJ1-2,NA,13,NA,TRBV19,CASRREQMDGYTF,TGTGCCAGTAGGAGGGAACAGATGGACGGCTACACCTTC
TRBJ2-7,NA,14,once,TRBV11-2,CASSVNRVDYEQYF,TGTGCCAGCAGCGTTAACAGGGTGGACTACGAGCAGTACTTC
TRBJ1-3,NA,15,NA,TRBV30,CAWTLGALGGNTIYF,TGTGCCTGGACTTTGGGGGCCCTGGGAGGAAACACCATATATTTT
TRBJ2-3,TRBD2,16,NA,TRBV18,CASSPGLAGGPDTQYF,TGTGCCAGCTCACCAGGACTAGCGGGAGGGCCAGATACGCAGTATTTT
TRBJ1-5,TRBD1,13,NA,TRBV24-1,CATEGAVGQPQHF,TGTGCCACCGAGGGGGCTGTCGGTCAGCCCCAGCATTTT
TRBJ1-2,TRBD1,14,NA,TRBV11-3,CASSPRTGKYGYTF,TGTGCCAGCAGCCCCCGGACAGGGAAGTATGGCTACACCTTC
TRBJ1-1,NA,14,few,TRBV11-2,CASSSSDRRTEAFF,TGTGCCAGCAGCTCCTCGGACAGACGGACTGAAGCTTTCTTT
TRBJ2-3,TRBD2,15,NA,TRBV3-1/TRBV3-2,CASSQGLAGVGTQYF,TGTGCCAGCAGCCAAGGACTAGCGGGGGTGGGTACGCAGTATTTT
TRBJ1-2,NA,14,NA,TRBV18,CASSATGTPYGYTF,TGTGCCAGCTCAGCGACCGGGACACCCTATGGCTACACCTTC
TRBJ2-1,NA,16,few,TRBV7-3,CASSLTSGGPWNEQFF,TGTGCCAGCAGCTTAACGTCAGGGGGGCCATGGAATGAGCAGTTCTTC
TRBJ1-2,TRBD1,13,NA,TRBV3-1/TRBV3-2,CASRDRGLSGYTF,TGTGCCAGCAGGGACAGGGGGCTTAGTGGCTACACCTTC
TRBJ2-7,TRBD1,16,NA,TRBV28,CASSFPTPDRVAEQYF,TGTGCCAGCAGTTTCCCCACTCCGGACAGGGTCGCCGAGCAGTACTTC
TRBJ1-5,NA,18,NA,TRBV5-1,CASSLSSTGKYSNQPQHF,TGCGCCAGCAGCTTGTCCTCAACAGGGAAATATAGCAATCAGCCCCAGCATTTT
TRBJ1-5,NA,15,NA,TRBV18,CASSPAVVLNQPQHF,TGTGCCAGCTCACCAGCGGTGGTGCTGAATCAGCCCCAGCATTTT
TRBJ2-1,TRBD2,17,NA,TRBV5-8,CASSPRWVRGSGGEQFF,TGTGCCAGCAGCCCCCGGTGGGTGCGGGGGAGTGGAGGTGAGCAGTTCTTC
TRBJ2-7,TRBD1,17,NA,TRBV7-2,CASSFHSRDRARDEQYF,TGTGCCAGCAGCTTTCACTCGCGGGACAGGGCGAGGGACGAGCAGTACTTC
TRBJ1-4,TRBD1,18,NA,TRBV5-6,CASSLAGAGGSYSEKLFF,TGTGCCAGCAGCTTGGCCGGGGCAGGGGGATCTTATAGTGAAAAACTGTTTTTT
TRBJ1-1,TRBD1,17,NA,TRBV7-6,CASSPTQRTGMGTEAFF,TGTGCCAGCAGCCCTACCCAGAGGACAGGGATGGGCACTGAAGCTTTCTTT
TRBJ1-6,NA,17,NA,TRBV3-1/TRBV3-2,CASSQEFAGSGNSPLHF,TGTGCCAGCAGCCAAGAATTCGCGGGGAGCGGTAATTCACCCCTCCACTTT
TRBJ2-6,NA,15,NA,TRBV9,CASSPHSSGANVLTF,TGTGCCAGCAGCCCCCATAGCTCTGGGGCCAACGTCCTGACTTTC
TRBJ1-6,TRBD1,14,few,TRBV5-4,CASSWTGARSPLHF,TGTGCCAGCAGCTGGACAGGGGCGCGCTCACCCCTCCACTTT
TRBJ2-1,NA,12,NA,TRBV2,CASTIGGNEQFF,TGTGCCAGCACGATAGGGGGCAATGAGCAGTTCTTC
TRBJ2-2,NA,13,NA,TRBV11-2,CASSSRVAGELFF,TGTGCCAGCAGTAGCAGGGTAGCCGGGGAGCTGTTTTTT
TRBJ1-2,NA,15,NA,TRBV28,CASSPYVGDSYGYTF,TGTGCCAGCAGTCCATATGTGGGGGACTCTTATGGCTACACCTTC
TRBJ1-5,NA,16,NA,TRBV7-8,CASSALATGSNQPQHF,TGTGCCAGCAGCGCCCTTGCAACAGGCAGCAATCAGCCCCAGCATTTT
TRBJ2-2,NA,13,NA,TRBV28,CASSSPGTGELFF,TGTGCCAGCAGTTCCCCAGGGACCGGGGAGCTGTTTTTT
TRBJ1-4,NA,15,NA,TRBV5-1,CASSSGASFPEKLFF,TGCGCCAGCAGCTCAGGGGCATCTTTCCCTGAAAAACTGTTTTTT
TRBJ1-1,NA,13,NA,TRBV6-5,CASSMGANTEAFF,TGTGCCAGCTCCATGGGGGCGAACACTGAAGCTTTCTTT
TRBJ2-7,NA,13,NA,TRBV2,CASSQLGTYEQYF,TGTGCCAGCAGTCAACTCGGGACCTACGAGCAGTACTTC
TRBJ2-3,TRBD2,16,NA,TRBV27,CASSLLAGGSTDTQYF,TGTGCCAGCAGTTTACTCGCGGGGGGCAGCACAGATACGCAGTATTTT
TRBJ2-7,NA,16,NA,TRBV5-4,CASSSRTGRGTYEQYF,TGTGCCAGCAGCTCGCGGACAGGGAGGGGGACCTACGAGCAGTACTTC
TRBJ2-1,TRBD2,18,NA,TRBV3-1/TRBV3-2,CASSQGLAGDRTYNEQFF,TGTGCCAGCAGCCAGGGACTAGCGGGGGACCGAACCTACAATGAGCAGTTCTTC
TRBJ2-1,TRBD2,15,NA,TRBV7-9,CASSSRGGPQHEQFF,TGTGCCAGCAGCTCCCGCGGGGGACCCCAGCATGAGCAGTTCTTC